What follows are 6 T cell receptor beta chains derived from one specimen sequenced in a study of shared clonotypes between healthy human individuals. The repertoire was sequenced with immunoSEQ multiplex PCR; TCRdb's copy has only in-frame clones and lacks some. The sample consists of 400,000 to 500,000 clones, less than 80% of them appearing once. Source material: PBMCs. These receptor sequences come from a woman aged 40 to 55 in good health. Some clones in this sample may be carry-over from other donors' samples.

The chain's CDR3 is CASSEWAGDNEQFF. CDR3 in DNA: TGCGCCAGCAGTGAGTGGGCAGGGGACAATGAGCAGTTCTTC. This rearrangement joins TRBV10-1 to TRBJ2-1; a weak D match, TRBD1 (6 bases). The V end lost 1 base, the J end lost 5 bases, and 9 bases lay between the germline ends. The CDR3 has 14 amino acids. Germline CDR1 and CDR2: WNHNN and SYGVQD (reference sequence).

This clone appeared a few times. The chain has TRBV20-1 and TRBJ2-5; D ambiguous. The CDR3 extends over 11 amino acids. From germline, CDR1 is DFQATT and CDR2 SNEGSKA (reference sequence). Deletions cut 6 bases from V and 1 base from J, with 6 bases between. The CDR3 nucleotides are TGCAGTGCAGCCGGCCAAGAGACCCAGTACTTC. This codes for CSAAGQETQYF.

J is TRBJ1-3 and V is TRBV6-1; 8 bases are shared with TRBD1. The CDR3 spans 17 residues. V lost 2 bases to trimming and J lost 0 bases; unmatched junction nucleotides: 6. Germline values: CDR1 MNHNS, CDR2 SASEGT. CDR3 sequence reads: CASSETGGYGSGNTIYF. The CDR3 DNA reads TGTGCCAGCAGTGAAACAGGGGGTTATGGCTCTGGAAACACCATATATTTT.

The chain links TRBV7-9 to TRBJ2-7, with TRBD2 identical over 8 bases. Germline V gives CDR1 SEHNR, CDR2 FQNEAQ (reference sequence). Unmatched junction bases numbered 6, after V lost 3 bases and J lost 2 bases. This CDR3 is built from 15 residues. The CDR3 DNA sequence: TGTGCCAGCAGCTTCGGACTAGCCGCAACCTACGAGCAGTACTTC. Translation gives CASSFGLAATYEQYF.

The genes are TRBV29-1 and TRBJ2-1; 9 bases fit TRBD1. CDR1 SQVTM and CDR2 ANQGSEA come from the germline V gene. CDR3 length equals 12 residues. V trimming: 6 bases; J trimming: 4 bases; junction bases outside the gene matches: 1. CDR3 amino acids: CSVGQGYNEQFF. The CDR3 DNA sequence: TGCAGCGTGGGACAGGGTTACAATGAGCAGTTCTTC.

This clone came up a few times. This sequence joins TRBV10-3 and TRBJ1-1; unclear D gene. The CDR3 extends over 12 amino acids. The germline V and J ends were trimmed by 1 base and 7 bases, with 7 bases remaining between them. The germline CDR1 and CDR2 sequences are ENHRY and SYGVKD. The CDR3 loop is CAISELGIEAFF. CDR3 nucleotides: TGTGCCATCAGTGAGTTGGGGATTGAAGCTTTCTTT.